The T cell receptor beta chain described here comes from a study of glioma-infiltrating T cells. V lost 7 bases and J lost 0, with 6 bases in between. The CDR3 totals 13 residues. Germline assignment: CDR1 SGHVS and CDR2 FNYEAQ. This clonotype was seen a handful of times. Using RNA template, CDR3s of TCR alpha and beta were amplified with iRepertoire arm-PCR. A single record per CDR3 protein comes from TCRdb applying MiXCR to the multiplex PCR reads. The sample holds around 390,000 distinct CDR3 sequences, roughly 41% seen once. The chain carries TRBV7-6 and TRBJ2-2; no clear D. This TCR came from a human donor with low-grade glioma or glioblastoma, undergoing nonglioma brain surgery, or in good health (not recorded which). The sample taken for sequencing was glioma tissue, nonneoplastic brain tissue, or PBMCs (not recorded which). CDR3 sequence (DNA): TGTGCCAGCACCCCGCCGAACACCGGGGAGCTGTTTTTT. Translated, it gives CASTPPNTGELFF.